Here is one TCR beta chain with its context. Antigen: not known. The repertoire was sequenced with immunoSEQ multiplex PCR; TCRdb's copy has only in-frame clones and lacks some. The sample includes around 100,000 clones, 90% of them seen just once. This record comes from a study of T cell responses to AZD1222 COVID-19 vaccine. As for the study in general: Second-dose recipients at about 4 or about 12 weeks were treated as one pooled group.

Germline lookup yields CDR1 SGHTA and CDR2 FQGNSA. Trimming pared 3 bases from V and 2 bases from J, leaving 14 bases between. The CDR3 has 15 amino acids. General study findings and limits: It should be noted that donors were predominantly white British and more often female, and clonal diversity was possibly underestimated. A rise in Spike-specific TCR breadth and depth followed two AZD1222 doses.

The receptor's source is an adult in good health. V and J are TRBV7-2 and TRBJ2-7; D possibly matches TRBD1 or TRBD2 (5 bases each). Material: peripheral blood, obtained on day 0 of AZD1222 vaccination. CDR3 nucleotides: TGTGCCAGCAGCTTGCTTAGCACGGGACCCTACGAGCAGTACTTC. Residues: CASSLLSTGPYEQYF.